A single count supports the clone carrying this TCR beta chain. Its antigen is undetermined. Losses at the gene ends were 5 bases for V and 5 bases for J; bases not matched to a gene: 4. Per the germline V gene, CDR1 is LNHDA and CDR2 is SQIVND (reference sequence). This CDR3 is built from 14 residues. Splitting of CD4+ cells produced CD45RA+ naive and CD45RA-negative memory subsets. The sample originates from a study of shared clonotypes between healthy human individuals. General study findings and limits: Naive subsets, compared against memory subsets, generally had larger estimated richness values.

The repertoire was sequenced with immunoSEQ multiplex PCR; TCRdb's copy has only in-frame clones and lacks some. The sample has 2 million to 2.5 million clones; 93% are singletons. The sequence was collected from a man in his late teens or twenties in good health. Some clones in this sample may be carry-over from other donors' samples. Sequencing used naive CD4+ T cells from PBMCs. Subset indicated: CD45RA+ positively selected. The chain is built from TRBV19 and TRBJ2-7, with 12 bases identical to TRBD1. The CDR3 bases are TGTGCCAGTAGTTCCGGGACAGGGGGCGACGAGCAGTACTTC. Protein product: CASSSGTGGDEQYF.